The 20 T cell receptor beta chains listed next were all sequenced from one sample in a study of CD8+CD57+ T cells in acquired aplastic anemia. TCR beta VDJ and CDR3 profiling used genomic DNA as template. TCRdb reanalysed the reads using MiXCR and keeps one entry per CDR3 protein. Among approximately 190,000 distinct CDR3 sequences listed, 64% were seen once. The sequenced sample was sorted CD4+, CD8+, or CD8+CD57+ T cells (not recorded which) from PBMCs. Receptor source: a human donor with severe aplastic anemia or a healthy control (not recorded which).

Points on this clonotype: Being one base from a much bigger clone, this may be a read error. This chain connects TRBV18 to TRBJ1-1; no firm D call. CDR1 and CDR2 (germline): KGHSH, LQKENI. CDR3 length: 13 amino acids. CDR3 in amino acids: CASPPPIYTEAFF. For the CDR3, the DNA is TGTGCCAGCCCACCACCGATATACACTGAAGCTTTCTTT.

The V call is TRBV19, the J call TRBJ1-5; D may be TRBD1 (5 bases). The V gene's germline CDR1 is LNHDA and CDR2 SQIVND (reference sequence). The CDR3 runs to 14 residues. V lost 6 bases, J lost 3 bases, and 12 bases lay in between. The CDR3, as DNA: TGTGCCAGTAGGGTGCGGGGGTCCAATCAGCCCCAGCATTTT. Translated: CASRVRGSNQPQHF.

DNA for the CDR3: TGTGCCAGCAGCTTAGTGGGGAGAGGCGAGCAGTTCTTC. This sequence encodes CASSLVGRGEQFF. The gene calls are TRBV7-2 and TRBJ2-1; D is possibly TRBD2 (5 bases). The CDR3 totals 13 residues. V gave up 1 base and J gave up 10 bases, with 11 bases separating them. From germline, CDR1 is SGHTA and CDR2 FQGNSA.

This chain links TRBV7-6 with TRBJ2-7; D tentatively fits TRBD1 or TRBD2 (5 bases each). V was shortened by 3 bases and J by 3 bases, with 12 bases between the two germline ends. Per the germline V gene, CDR1 is SGHVS and CDR2 is FNYEAQ. This CDR3 comprises 14 residues. CDR3 loop: CASSFRLGDYEQYF. CDR3 sequence (DNA): TGTGCCAGCAGCTTTCGCCTGGGGGACTACGAGCAGTACTTC.

This clonotype appeared many times. The chain couples TRBV9 to TRBJ2-2, with 12 bases that match TRBD1. Germline V gene data show CDR1 as SGDLS and CDR2 as YYNGEE. The CDR3 runs 19 residues. Trimming cost V 3 bases and J 7 bases; bases outside gene matches: 16. Here the CDR3 reads CASSDPKGGGQGAFGELFF. CDR3 in DNA: TGTGCCAGCAGCGATCCAAAGGGGGGGGGACAGGGGGCTTTCGGGGAGCTGTTTTTT.

The sample holds one count of this clonotype. The rearrangement joins TRBV10-3 to TRBJ2-3; maybe TRBD2 (5 bases). The ends were cut back, 4 bases at V and 6 bases at J, with 11 bases in the middle. Germline CDR1 reads ENHRY; CDR2 reads SYGVKD. This CDR3 has 13 amino acids. The CDR3 protein is CAISGRTLDTQYF. The CDR3 nucleotides are TGTGCCATCAGTGGAAGGACTTTGGATACGCAGTATTTT.

The V gene is TRBV20-1, the J gene TRBJ2-2, with 11 positions matching TRBD2. The length of the CDR3 is 17 residues. Germline V gene data show CDR1 as DFQATT and CDR2 as SNEGSKA (reference sequence). V lost 5 bases to trimming and J lost 0 bases; unmatched junction nucleotides: 8. As DNA, the CDR3 is TGCAGTGCTCCTCAGACTAGCGGGGAATCGAACACCGGGGAGCTGTTTTTT. Protein: CSAPQTSGESNTGELFF.

This clonotype was picked up many times. Here the CDR3 DNA reads TGTGCCAGCAGCTCCTTAGAGTTCGCCGGGGAGCTGTTTTTT. Translation gives CASSSLEFAGELFF. This chain connects TRBV11-1 to TRBJ2-2; D gene unclear. There are 14 residues in the CDR3. The germline V gene has CDR1 SGHAT and CDR2 FQDESV (reference sequence). Trimming pared 4 bases from V and 6 bases from J, leaving 12 bases between. Filled out from reference TRBV11-1 and TRBJ2-2, the complete variable domain reads EAEVAQSPRYKITEKSQAVAFWCDPISGHATLYWYRQILGQGPELLVQFQDESVVDDSQLPKDRFSAERLKGVDSTLKIQPAELGDSAMYLCASSSLEFAGELFFGEGSRLTVL.

This clonotype was observed a few times. J is TRBJ1-2 and V is TRBV29-1, with D possibly being TRBD1 (6 bases). The germline CDR1 and CDR2 sequences are SQVTM and ANQGSEA. The CDR3 runs 11 residues. The V and J ends lost 6 bases and 5 bases respectively, with 10 bases between them. CDR3 in amino acids: CSVTQGYGYTF. The CDR3 DNA reads as TGCAGCGTCACACAGGGTTATGGCTACACCTTC. The full variable domain, its missing parts supplied by reference TRBV29-1 and TRBJ1-2, is SAVISQKPSRDICQRGTSLTIQCQVDSQVTMMFWYRQQPGQSLTLIATANQGSEATYESGFVIDKFPISRPNLTFSTLTVSNMSPEDSSIYLCSVTQGYGYTFGSGTRLTVV.

This rearrangement joins TRBV10-1 to TRBJ1-1; no clear D. CDR1 and CDR2 (germline): WNHNN, SYGVQD (reference sequence). The CDR3 totals 15 residues. V was cut by 1 base and J by 1 base, with 10 bases left in between. The CDR3 loop reads CASSECRIKNTEAFF. For the CDR3, the DNA is TGCGCCAGCAGTGAGTGCCGCATAAAGAACACTGAAGCTTTCTTT.

The gene calls are TRBV5-1 and TRBJ2-2; D unresolved. The CDR3 covers 13 residues. Looked up from germline, CDR1 is SGHRS and CDR2 is YFSETQ. The V end lost 6 bases, the J end lost 3 bases, and 9 bases lay between the germline ends. The CDR3 DNA is TGCGCCAGCACCACCGCGGACACCGGGGAGCTGTTTTTT. Translation gives CASTTADTGELFF.

This clonotype has a count of ten or more. This chain links TRBV5-1 with TRBJ1-1; D might be TRBD1 (6 bases). Germline CDR1 is SGHRS and CDR2 is YFSETQ. V lost 1 base and J lost 7, with 14 bases in between. The CDR3 is made up of 14 amino acids. The chain's CDR3 is CASSLQGRGDEAFF. The DNA for the CDR3 is TGCGCCAGCAGCTTGCAGGGGAGGGGAGATGAAGCTTTCTTT.

The chain joins TRBV2 to TRBJ1-2, with D possibly being TRBD1 (6 bases). Germline V gene sequence: CDR1 SNHLY, CDR2 FYNNEI. CDR3 length equals 13 residues. Trimming shortened V by 5 bases and J by 7 bases, and 14 bases separated the two germline ends. CDR3 nucleotides: TGTGCCAGCAGTCCTCGGGCAGGGGCTGGCTACACCTTC. This codes for CASSPRAGAGYTF.

The genes are TRBV7-9 and TRBJ2-2; 7 bases align to TRBD1. Germline CDR1 SEHNR, CDR2 FQNEAQ (reference sequence). Unmatched junction bases numbered 5, after V lost 6 bases and J lost 1 base. The CDR3 has 15 residues. The CDR3 sequence: CASSLDRWNTGELFF. The DNA for the CDR3 is TGTGCCAGCAGTTTGGACAGGTGGAACACCGGGGAGCTGTTTTTT. Combining the CDR3 with reference TRBV7-9 and TRBJ2-2 gives the whole variable domain DTGVSQNPRHKITKRGQNVTFRCDPISEHNRLYWYRQTLGQGPEFLTYFQNEAQLEKSRLLSDRFSAERPKGSFSTLEIQRTEQGDSAMYLCASSLDRWNTGELFFGEGSRLTVL.

The V and J genes are TRBV30 and TRBJ1-5; D remains unclear. Germline V lookup: CDR1 GTSNPN, CDR2 SVGIG (reference sequence). The CDR3 is made up of 11 amino acids. Trimming pared 5 bases from V and 1 base from J, leaving 3 bases between. The CDR3: CAWGSNQPQHF. The CDR3 DNA follows: TGTGCCTGGGGCAGCAATCAGCCCCAGCATTTT.

The chain uses TRBV7-3 and TRBJ2-5, with D perhaps TRBD1 or TRBD2 (5 bases each). The CDR3 is 15 residues long. The V and J ends lost 4 bases and 9 bases respectively, with 21 bases between them. Germline assignment: CDR1 SGHTA and CDR2 FQGTGA. CDR3 protein: CASSSSGTWVEAQYF. CDR3 bases: TGTGCCAGCAGCTCATCCGGGACCTGGGTGGAGGCCCAGTACTTC.

This clonotype was detected only once. The chain's CDR3 is CSAPSERGVETQYF. Written as DNA, the CDR3 is TGCAGTGCTCCCTCCGAGCGGGGGGTGGAGACCCAGTACTTC. The V and J genes are TRBV20-1 and TRBJ2-5; 9 nucleotides agree with TRBD2. Germline CDR1 reads DFQATT; CDR2 reads SNEGSKA (reference sequence). The CDR3 loop spans 14 amino acids. J gave up 5 bases and V 5 bases, and 9 bases lay outside the gene matches.

With regard to this clonotype: A read error is likely, as this CDR3 ends without the conserved phenylalanine or tryptophan. The gene calls are TRBV2 and TRBJ1-1, with unresolved D. Germline V gene lookup returns CDR1 SNHLY and CDR2 FYNNEI. This CDR3 has 13 residues. The CDR3 DNA reads TGTGCCAGCAGTGAAAAGGGAGACACTGAGGCTTTCTCT. Amino acids: CASSEKGDTEAFS.

This clonotype was found many times. This chain joins TRBV7-2 and TRBJ2-1; 10 bases are shared with TRBD1. Trimming removed 5 bases from V and 4 bases from J; junction bases left unmatched: 5. The CDR3 contains 15 residues. CDR1 and CDR2 from the germline V gene are SGHTA and FQGNSA. As DNA, the CDR3 is TGTGCCAGCAGCACAGGACAGGGGGTTTACAATGAGCAGTTCTTC. Its translation: CASSTGQGVYNEQFF. The full variable domain, with the rest looked up from reference TRBV7-2 and TRBJ2-1, is GAGVSQSPSNKVTEKGKDVELRCDPISGHTALYWYRQSLGQGLEFLIYFQGNSAPDKSGLPSDRFSAERTGGSVSTLTIQRTQQEDSAVYLCASSTGQGVYNEQFFGPGTRLTVL.

The rearrangement links TRBV7-9 to TRBJ2-7, with 12 bases matching TRBD2. The CDR3 is 15 residues long. The germline gives CDR1 SEHNR, CDR2 FQNEAQ (reference sequence). V lost 6 bases, J lost 3 bases, and 6 bases stayed unmatched. The CDR3 nucleotides read TGTGCCAGCAGTGACGGGACTAGCGGGTGCTACGAGCAGTACTTC. It codes for CASSDGTSGCYEQYF.